This is a list of T cell receptor beta chains from one sample in a study of blood T cell repertoires in COVID-19. Measured with immunoSEQ multiplex PCR; TCRdb has only the in-frame clones, and not every one. Seen here are around 190,000 clones, around 85% observed once, and the top ten hold over 10%. Sample: peripheral blood. These receptors all stem from a woman between 45 and 60 years old with acute or convalescent COVID-19. Both conserved end residues are part of each CDR3. Each record gives: J gene, D gene, V gene, clone size, CDR3 protein, CDR3 DNA. D genes are given only for firm matches. Clone size is stated in some rows and not others, as once, few, many or a class when expanded.

>TRBJ1-1|-|TRBV12-5|-
CASGGGWNTEAFF
TGTGCTAGTGGCGGAGGGTGGAACACTGAAGCTTTCTTT
>TRBJ2-3|TRBD1|TRBV19|-
CASSIGQGARYTQYF
TGTGCCAGTAGTATAGGACAGGGGGCGCGGTATACGCAGTATTTT
>TRBJ1-1|TRBD1|TRBV14|once
CASSPRQGSSTEAFF
TGTGCCAGCAGCCCCAGACAGGGCTCGAGCACTGAAGCTTTCTTT
>TRBJ1-4|-|TRBV5-1|-
CASRDQQGTNEKLFF
TGCGCCAGCAGGGACCAACAGGGAACTAATGAAAAACTGTTTTTT
>TRBJ2-7|-|TRBV7-2|-
CASSLGLGAYEQYF
TGTGCCAGCAGCTTAGGTCTGGGCGCCTACGAGCAGTACTTC
>TRBJ2-5|TRBD2|TRBV30|-
CAWSTGLAGARETQYF
TGTGCCTGGAGTACGGGACTAGCGGGTGCGAGGGAGACCCAGTACTTC
>TRBJ2-1|TRBD1|TRBV11-3|few
CASSLGGDRGPPNEQFF
TGTGCCAGCAGCCTAGGTGGGGACAGGGGGCCTCCTAATGAGCAGTTCTTC
>TRBJ1-2|-|TRBV29-1|-
CSVEDRTGSGYGYTF
TGCAGCGTTGAAGATCGAACGGGGAGTGGCTATGGCTACACCTTC
>TRBJ1-4|-|TRBV20-1|-
CSASQSGEKLFF
TGCAGTGCTAGTCAGTCGGGTGAAAAACTGTTTTTT
>TRBJ2-7|TRBD2|TRBV7-2|-
CASSFSGTSSYEQYF
TGTGCCAGCAGTTTTTCCGGGACTAGCTCCTACGAGCAGTACTTC
>TRBJ1-1|-|TRBV27|-
CASSPEGYMNTEAFF
TGTGCCAGCAGTCCAGAGGGTTATATGAACACTGAAGCTTTCTTT
>TRBJ2-6|TRBD1|TRBV24-1|-
CATSDLDRPGANVLTF
TGTGCCACCAGTGACTTGGACAGGCCTGGGGCCAACGTCCTGACTTTC
>TRBJ2-7|-|TRBV18|-
CASSPPTVPNEQYF
TGTGCCAGCTCACCACCAACGGTGCCTAACGAGCAGTACTTC
>TRBJ1-4|-|TRBV15|-
CATSRDLSGSEKLFF
TGTGCCACCAGCAGAGATCTTTCGGGTTCTGAAAAACTGTTTTTT
>TRBJ1-4|-|TRBV6-2/TRBV6-3|-
CASSYRSRNEKLFF
TGTGCCAGCAGTTACAGGAGCCGTAATGAAAAACTGTTTTTT
>TRBJ2-1|TRBD2|TRBV19|-
CASSLAGEYNEQFF
TGTGCCAGTAGCCTAGCGGGAGAGTACAATGAGCAGTTCTTC
>TRBJ2-3|-|TRBV24-1|once
CATSDRTRSTDTQYF
TGTGCCACCAGTGACCGGACACGAAGCACAGATACGCAGTATTTT
>TRBJ1-2|TRBD1|TRBV19|few
CASSDRVGNYGYTF
TGTGCCAGTAGCGACAGGGTAGGAAACTATGGCTACACCTTC
>TRBJ2-2|-|TRBV7-8|-
CAAGGPQDLKELFF
TGTGCCGCGGGTGGGCCGCAGGATCTAAAGGAGCTGTTTTTT
>TRBJ2-1|TRBD1|TRBV2|-
CASSRDRGRINEQFF
TGTGCCAGCAGTAGGGACAGGGGGCGCATAAATGAGCAGTTCTTC
>TRBJ2-3|TRBD1|TRBV6-5|-
CASSYRTGRDTQYF
TGTGCCAGCAGTTACCGGACAGGGAGGGATACGCAGTATTTT
>TRBJ2-7|TRBD2|TRBV5-5|few
CASSPSGGGYEQYF
TGTGCCAGCAGCCCTAGCGGGGGGGGATACGAGCAGTACTTC
>TRBJ2-1|TRBD2|TRBV29-1|-
CSVGGTSGASSYNEQFF
TGCAGCGTTGGAGGAACTAGCGGGGCGAGCTCCTACAATGAGCAGTTCTTC
>TRBJ1-4|-|TRBV3-1/TRBV3-2|-
CASSRLRGEKLFF
TGTGCCAGCAGCCGGCTCAGGGGTGAAAAACTGTTTTTT